The source of this TCR beta chain is a study of blood T cell repertoires in COVID-19. Remarks on this clone: This specimen includes other DNA sequences encoding the same CDR3.

In the original workflow: Cell counts per sample came from amplifying reference gene primers. Some clones are missing from TCRdb's copy, which holds only in-frame ones; the method was immunoSEQ multiplex PCR. D and trimming come from the DNA, and the V and J calls and clone size come from that table. The sample lists roughly 250,000 clones, approximately 81% occurring once. This receptor was obtained from a woman aged 55-75 years with active or convalescent COVID-19. Sequenced material: peripheral blood.

DNA for the CDR3: TGTGCCAGCAGTCTACAGGGGAACACTGAAGCTTTCTTT. It yields the protein CASSLQGNTEAFF. The chain links TRBV3-1 (or the pseudogene TRBV3-2) to TRBJ1-1; D perhaps matches TRBD1 (6 bases). The CDR3 contains 13 residues. CDR1 is LGHDT and CDR2 is YNNKEL in the germline V gene (reference sequence). V was trimmed by 6 bases and J by 1 base, leaving 9 bases between them.